The 13 T cell receptor beta chains listed next were all sequenced from one sample in a study of shared clonotypes between healthy human individuals. The assay was immunoSEQ multiplex PCR, and TCRdb's table has in-frame clones only and misses some. The table lists around 2.5 million clones, 90% to 95% of them singletons. The specimen was naive CD4+ T cells from PBMCs. Sample subset: CD45RA+ positively selected. The receptors come from a man aged 18 to 35 in good health. Some clones in this sample may be carry-over from other donors' samples.

The V gene is TRBV2, the J gene TRBJ2-5; 7 bases map to TRBD1. The CDR3 contains 16 residues. Germline CDR1 and CDR2: SNHLY and FYNNEI. V trimming: 4 bases; J trimming: 2 bases; junction bases outside the gene matches: 10. For the CDR3, the DNA is TGTGCCAGCAGTGTAGGACCGACAGGGCCTCAAGAGACCCAGTACTTC. This gives the protein CASSVGPTGPQETQYF.

The chain couples TRBV5-1 to TRBJ2-5; 7 bases line up with TRBD1. Trimming removed 2 bases from V and 5 bases from J; junction bases left unmatched: 15. Germline CDR1 is SGHRS and CDR2 is YFSETQ. CDR3 length equals 17 residues. The CDR3 nucleotides read TGCGCCAGCAGCTTCTCCGGGACAGAGGGGCCTAGGGAGACCCAGTACTTC. Its translation: CASSFSGTEGPRETQYF.

The V call is TRBV15, the J call TRBJ2-1, with D perhaps matching TRBD2 (6 bases). The CDR3 spans 15 residues. V was shortened by 0 bases and J by 6 bases, with 12 bases between the two germline ends. Germline V gene lookup returns CDR1 LNHNV and CDR2 YYDKDF (reference sequence). The CDR3 is CATSREGRTGNEQFF. The CDR3, as DNA: TGTGCCACCAGCAGAGAGGGGAGGACTGGCAATGAGCAGTTCTTC.

The V call is TRBV11-2, the J call TRBJ2-1; tentatively, D is TRBD1 (5 bases). Germline loops: CDR1 SGHAT, CDR2 FQNNGV. The CDR3 has 15 residues. Between the trimmed V and J ends, which lost 4 bases and 5 bases, there was a span of 15 bases. CDR3 nucleotides: TGTGCCAGCAGCTCTCAGGGTAGAACAAACAATGAGCAGTTCTTC. This gives the protein CASSSQGRTNNEQFF.

The rearrangement joins TRBV5-1 to TRBJ2-7; D unresolved. Deletions cut 0 bases from V and 0 bases from J, with 7 bases between. The CDR3 sequence is 14 residues long. CDR1 is SGHRS, CDR2 YFSETQ, per germline. CDR3: CASSLGYSSYEQYF. The CDR3 DNA reads as TGCGCCAGCAGCTTGGGTTATTCCTCCTACGAGCAGTACTTC.

V usage is TRBV18 and J usage is TRBJ1-5; D gene unclear. Trimming left V 8 bases short and J 0 bases short, with 11 bases between. This CDR3 contains 14 residues. Germline-derived CDR1 and CDR2 are KGHSH and LQKENI. The CDR3 here is CASASSDSNQPQHF. The CDR3 region has the DNA TGTGCCAGCGCATCCAGTGATAGCAATCAGCCCCAGCATTTT. Filled out from reference TRBV18 and TRBJ1-5, the complete variable domain reads NAGVMQNPRHLVRRRGQEARLRCSPMKGHSHVYWYRQLPEEGLKFMVYLQKENIIDESGMPKERFSAEFPKEGPSILRIQQVVRGDSAAYFCASASSDSNQPQHFGDGTRLSIL.

V gene TRBV30 combines with J gene TRBJ2-7; 9 nucleotides match TRBD2. The CDR3 has 15 residues. Germline V lookup: CDR1 GTSNPN, CDR2 SVGIG (reference sequence). V gave up 3 bases and J gave up 6 bases; unmatched junction bases: 12. In DNA form, the CDR3 reads TGTGCCTGGAGCGGGGAGCGGGAGGCTCTCCGCGAGCAGTACTTC. As protein: CAWSGEREALREQYF.

This clone was observed a few times. The chain carries TRBV30 and TRBJ2-5; D possibly corresponds to TRBD1 (5 bases). V gave up 2 bases and J gave up 4 bases, with 11 bases separating them. The CDR3 covers 13 residues. Germline CDR1 reads GTSNPN; CDR2 reads SVGIG (reference sequence). The CDR3 spells CAWSSGWGETQYF. The DNA of the CDR3 is TGTGCCTGGAGTTCAGGGTGGGGAGAGACCCAGTACTTC. The whole variable domain, remainder taken from reference TRBV30 and TRBJ2-5, is SQTIHQWPATLVQPVGSPLSLECTVEGTSNPNLYWYRQAAGRGLQLLFYSVGIGQISSEVPQNLSASRPQDRQFILSSKKLLLSDSGFYLCAWSSGWGETQYFGPGTRLLVL.

This clone appeared a few times. Other DNA sequences in the sample encode the same CDR3. The chain uses TRBV5-1 and TRBJ1-5; D gene ambiguous. V was trimmed by 0 bases and J by 2 bases, leaving 6 bases between them. The CDR3 spans 14 residues. Germline V gives CDR1 SGHRS, CDR2 YFSETQ. The CDR3 protein is CASSLEGGNQPQHF. The DNA for the CDR3 is TGCGCCAGCAGCTTGGAGGGAGGCAATCAGCCCCAGCATTTT.

The chain carries TRBV27 and TRBJ2-7, with 16 bases identical to TRBD2. CDR3 length equals 15 residues. CDR1 and CDR2 (germline): MNHEY, SMNVEV (reference sequence). The J segment lost 2 bases and the V segment lost 6 bases, leaving 1 base of the junction unmatched. CDR3 DNA sequence: TGTGCCAGCAGGGGGACTAGCGGGAGGGCCTACGAGCAGTACTTC. It is translated as CASRGTSGRAYEQYF.

V gene TRBV30 combines with J gene TRBJ2-2, with 11 bases matching TRBD1. This CDR3 region has 13 residues. V shed 7 bases and J 7 bases; nucleotides not matched to a gene: 5. The germline CDR1 and CDR2 sequences are GTSNPN and SVGIG (reference sequence). The CDR3 here is CASRDRGSGELFF. For the CDR3, the DNA is TGTGCCTCCCGGGACAGGGGGAGCGGGGAGCTGTTTTTT.

This clone showed up just once. The J gene is TRBJ2-5, the V gene TRBV5-4, with TRBD1 identical over 8 bases. The V and J ends lost 4 bases and 5 bases, in that order; junction bases with no gene match: 7. Germline V gene data show CDR1 as SGHNT and CDR2 as YYREEE (reference sequence). CDR3 length equals 14 residues. The DNA for the CDR3 is TGTGCCAGCAGCCGGGACAGGTCGAGCGAGACCCAGTACTTC. Protein sequence: CASSRDRSSETQYF.

This chain connects TRBV7-8 to TRBJ2-7; 9 bases align to TRBD1. V shed 3 bases and J 5 bases; nucleotides not matched to a gene: 14. This CDR3 spans 17 amino acids. Germline V gene lookup returns CDR1 SGHVS and CDR2 FQNEAQ. The CDR3 reads CASSFGGYGTGTNEQYF. As DNA, the CDR3 is TGTGCCAGCAGCTTCGGTGGGTACGGGACAGGGACGAACGAGCAGTACTTC.